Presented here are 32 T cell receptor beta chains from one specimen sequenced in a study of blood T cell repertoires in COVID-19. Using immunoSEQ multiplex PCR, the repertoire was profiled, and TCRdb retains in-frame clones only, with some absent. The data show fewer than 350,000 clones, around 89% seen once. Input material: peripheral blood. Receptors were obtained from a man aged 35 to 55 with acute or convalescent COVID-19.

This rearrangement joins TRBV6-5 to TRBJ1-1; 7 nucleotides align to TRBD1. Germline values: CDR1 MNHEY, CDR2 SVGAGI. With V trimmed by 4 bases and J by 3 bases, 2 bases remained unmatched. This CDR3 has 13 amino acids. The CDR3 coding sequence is TGTGCCAGCAGTTCGACAGGGTACACTGAAGCTTTCTTT. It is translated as CASSSTGYTEAFF.

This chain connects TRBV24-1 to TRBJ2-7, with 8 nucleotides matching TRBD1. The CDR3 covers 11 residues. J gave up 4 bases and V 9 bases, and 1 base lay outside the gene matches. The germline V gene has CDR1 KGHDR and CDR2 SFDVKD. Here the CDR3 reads CATRQGYEQYF. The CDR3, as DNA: TGTGCCACCCGACAGGGGTACGAGCAGTACTTC.

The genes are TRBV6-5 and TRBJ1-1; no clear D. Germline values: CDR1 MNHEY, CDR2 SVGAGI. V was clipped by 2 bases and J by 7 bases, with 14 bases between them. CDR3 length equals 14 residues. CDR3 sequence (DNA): TGTGCCAGCAGTTACCTGGCAGTTCCTTATGAAGCTTTCTTT. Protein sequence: CASSYLAVPYEAFF.

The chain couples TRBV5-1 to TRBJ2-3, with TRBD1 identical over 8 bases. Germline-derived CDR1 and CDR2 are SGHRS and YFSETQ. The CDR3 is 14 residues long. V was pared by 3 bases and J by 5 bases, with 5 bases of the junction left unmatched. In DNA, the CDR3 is TGCGCCAGCAGCTCAGGGGGCGGGGTAGATACGCAGTATTTT. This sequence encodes CASSSGGGVDTQYF. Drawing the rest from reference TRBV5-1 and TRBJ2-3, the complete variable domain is KAGVTQTPRYLIKTRGQQVTLSCSPISGHRSVSWYQQTPGQGLQFLFEYFSETQRNKGNFPGRFSGRQFSNSRSEMNVSTLELGDSALYLCASSSGGGVDTQYFGPGTRLTVL.

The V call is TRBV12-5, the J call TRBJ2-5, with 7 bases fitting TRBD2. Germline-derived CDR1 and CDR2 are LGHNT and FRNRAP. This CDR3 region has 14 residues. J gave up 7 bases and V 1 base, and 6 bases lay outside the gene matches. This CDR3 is CASGLAPSGGTQYF. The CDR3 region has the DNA TGTGCTAGTGGTTTGGCCCCGTCGGGGGGGACCCAGTACTTC.

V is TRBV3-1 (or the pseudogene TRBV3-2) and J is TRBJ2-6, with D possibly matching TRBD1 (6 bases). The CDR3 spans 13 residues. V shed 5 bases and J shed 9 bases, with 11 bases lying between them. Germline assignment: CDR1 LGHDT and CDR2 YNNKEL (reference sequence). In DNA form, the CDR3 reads TGTGCCAGCAGCACCCGGACAGACAACGTCCTGACTTTC. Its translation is CASSTRTDNVLTF.

This chain's CDR3 is CASTSGQSMNTEAFF. As DNA, the CDR3 is TGTGCCAGCACATCGGGACAGTCCATGAACACTGAAGCTTTCTTT. The chain couples TRBV2 to TRBJ1-1; 7 nucleotides agree with TRBD1. Trimming took 7 bases from V and 0 from J; bases not matched to a gene: 8. CDR3 length: 15 amino acids. Germline assignment: CDR1 SNHLY and CDR2 FYNNEI.

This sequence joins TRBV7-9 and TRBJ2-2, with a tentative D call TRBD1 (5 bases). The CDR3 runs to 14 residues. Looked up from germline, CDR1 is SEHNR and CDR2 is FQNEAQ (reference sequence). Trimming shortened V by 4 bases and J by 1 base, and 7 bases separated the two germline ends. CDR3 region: CASSSTENTGELFF. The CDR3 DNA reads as TGTGCCAGCAGCTCGACAGAGAACACCGGGGAGCTGTTTTTT.

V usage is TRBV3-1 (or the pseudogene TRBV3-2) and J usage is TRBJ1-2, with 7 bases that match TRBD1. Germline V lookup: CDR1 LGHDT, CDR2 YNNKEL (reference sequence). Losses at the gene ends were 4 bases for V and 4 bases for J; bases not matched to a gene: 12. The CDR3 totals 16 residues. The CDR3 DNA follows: TGTGCCAGCAGCCCTGGACAGGCAAGGGCTATCTATGGCTACACCTTC. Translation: CASSPGQARAIYGYTF.

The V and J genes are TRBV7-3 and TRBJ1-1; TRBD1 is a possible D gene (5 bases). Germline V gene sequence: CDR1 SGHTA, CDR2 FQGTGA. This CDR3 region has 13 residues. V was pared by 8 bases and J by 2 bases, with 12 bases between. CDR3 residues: CASGKGLNTEAFF. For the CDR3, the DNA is TGTGCCAGCGGAAAGGGGCTTAACACTGAAGCTTTCTTT.

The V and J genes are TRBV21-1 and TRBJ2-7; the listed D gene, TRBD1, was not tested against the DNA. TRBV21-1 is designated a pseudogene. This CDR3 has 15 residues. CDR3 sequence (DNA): TGTGCCAGCAGCAATTGGGACAGACTTTTCGGCGAGCAGTACTTC. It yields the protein CASSNWDRLFGEQYF.

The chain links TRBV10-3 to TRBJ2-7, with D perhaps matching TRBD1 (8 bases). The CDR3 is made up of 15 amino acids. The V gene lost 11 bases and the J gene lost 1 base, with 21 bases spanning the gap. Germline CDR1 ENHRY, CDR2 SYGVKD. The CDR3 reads CASRQGQGLSYEQYF. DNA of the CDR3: TGTGCCTCCAGGCAAGGACAGGGACTATCCTACGAGCAGTACTTC.

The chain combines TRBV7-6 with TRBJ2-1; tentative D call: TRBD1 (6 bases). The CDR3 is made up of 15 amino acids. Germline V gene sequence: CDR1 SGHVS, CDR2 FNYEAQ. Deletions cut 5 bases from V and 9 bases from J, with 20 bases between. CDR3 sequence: CASSAGTTAWSEQFF. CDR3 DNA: TGTGCCAGCAGCGCAGGGACAACCGCTTGGAGTGAGCAGTTCTTC.

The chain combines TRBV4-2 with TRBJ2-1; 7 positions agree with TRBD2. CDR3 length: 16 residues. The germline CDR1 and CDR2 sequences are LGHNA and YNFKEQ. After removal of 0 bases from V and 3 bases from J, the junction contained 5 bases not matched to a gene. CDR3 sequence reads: CASSQDGTNNYNEQFF. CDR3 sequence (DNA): TGTGCCAGCAGCCAAGACGGGACTAACAACTACAATGAGCAGTTCTTC.

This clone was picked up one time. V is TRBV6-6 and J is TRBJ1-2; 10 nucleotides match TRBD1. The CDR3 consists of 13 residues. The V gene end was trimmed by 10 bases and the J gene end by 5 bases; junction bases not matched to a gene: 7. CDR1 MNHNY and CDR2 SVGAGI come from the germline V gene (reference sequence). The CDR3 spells CAINTGQGYGYTF. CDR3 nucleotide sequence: TGTGCCATCAATACGGGACAGGGGTATGGCTACACCTTC.

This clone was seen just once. This CDR3 is CASSAEGRGDQPQHF. CDR3 DNA: TGTGCCAGCAGCGCGGAAGGGAGAGGTGATCAGCCCCAGCATTTT. The chain employs TRBV2 and TRBJ1-5; D is undetermined. Germline CDR1 is SNHLY and CDR2 is FYNNEI. This CDR3 comprises 15 residues. V lost 6 bases and J 5 bases, leaving 17 bases between the germline ends.

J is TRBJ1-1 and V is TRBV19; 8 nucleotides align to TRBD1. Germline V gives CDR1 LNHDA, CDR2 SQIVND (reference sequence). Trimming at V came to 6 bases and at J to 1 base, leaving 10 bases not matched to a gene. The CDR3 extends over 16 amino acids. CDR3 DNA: TGTGCCAGTAGAAGGCGAGCGGGGACAGGGAACACTGAAGCTTTCTTT. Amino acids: CASRRRAGTGNTEAFF.

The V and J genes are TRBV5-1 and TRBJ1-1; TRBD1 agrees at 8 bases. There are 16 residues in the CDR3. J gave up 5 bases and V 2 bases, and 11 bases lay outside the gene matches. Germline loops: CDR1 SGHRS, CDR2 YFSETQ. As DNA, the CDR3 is TGCGCCAGCAGCTTCGGGATTGGACAGGGTGAGACTGAAGCTTTCTTT. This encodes CASSFGIGQGETEAFF.

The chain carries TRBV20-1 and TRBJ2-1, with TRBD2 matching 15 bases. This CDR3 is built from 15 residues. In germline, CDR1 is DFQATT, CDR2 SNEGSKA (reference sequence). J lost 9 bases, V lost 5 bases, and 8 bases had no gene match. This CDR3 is CSAGGTSGGHSEQFF. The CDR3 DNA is TGCAGTGCTGGTGGGACTAGCGGGGGGCATAGTGAGCAGTTCTTC.

CDR3 nucleotide sequence: TGTGCCAGCTCACCACCTAGGGGGACAAAACATGAAGCTTTCTTT. Translated, it gives CASSPPRGTKHEAFF. The chain carries TRBV18 and TRBJ1-1; D is perhaps TRBD1 (6 bases). Trimming took off 0 bases at V and 7 bases at J, with 15 bases between the two ends. CDR3 size: 15 residues. Per germline, CDR1 KGHSH and CDR2 LQKENI. Full variable domain (remainder filled in from reference TRBV18 and TRBJ1-1): NAGVMQNPRHLVRRRGQEARLRCSPMKGHSHVYWYRQLPEEGLKFMVYLQKENIIDESGMPKERFSAEFPKEGPSILRIQQVVRGDSAAYFCASSPPRGTKHEAFFGQGTRLTVV.

The CDR3 loop is CASSPQAGGDTGELFF. CDR3 coding DNA: TGCGCCAGCAGCCCTCAAGCGGGGGGGGACACCGGGGAGCTGTTTTTT. The chain couples TRBV4-1 to TRBJ2-2; TRBD2 matches 10 bases. Trimming cost V 4 bases and J 3 bases; bases outside gene matches: 5. The CDR3 is 16 residues long. Germline V CDR1 and CDR2: MGHRA, YSYEKL.

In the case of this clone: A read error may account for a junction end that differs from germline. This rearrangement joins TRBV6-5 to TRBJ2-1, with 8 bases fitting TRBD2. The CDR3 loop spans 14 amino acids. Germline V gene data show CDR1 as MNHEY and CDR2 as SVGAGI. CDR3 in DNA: TGTGCCAGCAGTCACTCTCCGGGGGGGGATGAGCAGTTCTTC. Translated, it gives CASSHSPGGDEQFF.

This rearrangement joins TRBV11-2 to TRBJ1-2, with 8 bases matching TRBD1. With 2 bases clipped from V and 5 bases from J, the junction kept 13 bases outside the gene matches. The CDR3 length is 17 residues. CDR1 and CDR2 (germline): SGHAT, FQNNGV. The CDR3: CASSLRGQGAVVYGYTF. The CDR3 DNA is TGTGCCAGCAGCTTAAGAGGCCAGGGGGCAGTGGTTTATGGCTACACCTTC.

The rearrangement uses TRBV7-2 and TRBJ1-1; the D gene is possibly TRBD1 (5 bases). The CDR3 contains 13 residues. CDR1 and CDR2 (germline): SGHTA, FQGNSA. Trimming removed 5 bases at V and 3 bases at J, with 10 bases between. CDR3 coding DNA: TGTGCCAGCAGCCAACAGGTCTACACTGAAGCTTTCTTT. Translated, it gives CASSQQVYTEAFF.

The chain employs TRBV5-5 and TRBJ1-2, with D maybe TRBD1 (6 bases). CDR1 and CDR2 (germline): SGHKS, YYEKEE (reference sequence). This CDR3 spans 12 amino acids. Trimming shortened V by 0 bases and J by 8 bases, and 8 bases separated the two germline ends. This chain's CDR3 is CASSLVQGGYTF. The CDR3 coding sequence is TGTGCCAGCAGCTTGGTACAGGGAGGCTACACCTTC.

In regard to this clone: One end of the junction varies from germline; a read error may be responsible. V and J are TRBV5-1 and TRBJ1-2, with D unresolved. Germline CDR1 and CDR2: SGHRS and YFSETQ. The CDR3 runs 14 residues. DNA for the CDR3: TGCGCCAGCAGCTTCTTTCCATCTAATTATGGCTACACCTTC. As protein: CASSFFPSNYGYTF.

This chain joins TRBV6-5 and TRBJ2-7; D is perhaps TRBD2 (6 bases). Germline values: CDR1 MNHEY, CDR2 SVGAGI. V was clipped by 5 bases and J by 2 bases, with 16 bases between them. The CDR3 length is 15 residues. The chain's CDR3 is CASSRIKGGAYEQYF. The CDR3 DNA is TGTGCCAGCAGTCGAATAAAGGGAGGCGCCTACGAGCAGTACTTC.

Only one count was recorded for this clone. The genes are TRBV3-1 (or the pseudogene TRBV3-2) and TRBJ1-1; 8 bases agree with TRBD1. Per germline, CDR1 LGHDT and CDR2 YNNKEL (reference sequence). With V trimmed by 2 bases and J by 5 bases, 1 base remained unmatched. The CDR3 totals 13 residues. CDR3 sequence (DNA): TGTGCCAGCAGCCAATACAGGGGGACTGAAGCTTTCTTT. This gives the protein CASSQYRGTEAFF.

CDR3: CASSYSPVEVYEQYF. The CDR3 DNA reads as TGTGCCAGCAGTTACTCTCCAGTGGAGGTTTACGAGCAGTACTTC. The genes are TRBV6-6 and TRBJ2-7; weak D call: TRBD2 (5 bases). V was cut by 0 bases and J by 4 bases, with 13 bases left in between. The CDR3 is 15 amino acids. CDR1 and CDR2 from the germline V gene are MNHNY and SVGAGI (reference sequence).

The CDR3 DNA sequence: TGTGCCAGCAGCCATTCCAGGGGGCCAAACTTCTCCTACGAGCAGTACTTC. Its translation: CASSHSRGPNFSYEQYF. The rearrangement links TRBV7-2 to TRBJ2-7, with 8 bases aligning to TRBD1. Germline V CDR1 and CDR2: SGHTA, FQGNSA. There are 17 residues in the CDR3. Trimming cost V 5 bases and J 0 bases; bases outside gene matches: 12.

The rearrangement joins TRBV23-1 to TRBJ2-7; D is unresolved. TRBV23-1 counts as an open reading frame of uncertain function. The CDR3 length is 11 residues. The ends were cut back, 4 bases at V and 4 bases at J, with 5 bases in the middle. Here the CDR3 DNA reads TGCGCCAGCAGTCGAGTATACGAGCAGTACTTC. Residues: CASSRVYEQYF.

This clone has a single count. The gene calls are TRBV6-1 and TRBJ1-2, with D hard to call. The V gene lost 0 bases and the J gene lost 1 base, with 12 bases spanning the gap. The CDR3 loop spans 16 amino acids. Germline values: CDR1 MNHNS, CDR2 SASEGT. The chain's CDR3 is CASSEAGAGLNYGYTF. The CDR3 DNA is TGTGCCAGCAGTGAAGCTGGTGCAGGCCTTAACTATGGCTACACCTTC.